The next 23 T cell receptor beta chains were all read from a single sample in a study of early T cells in non-severe SARS-CoV-2 infection. In TCRdb, the 5' RACE reads were re-called with MiXCR into one record per CDR3 protein. The repertoire has tens of thousands of distinct CDR3 sequences, more than 9% of them found once; the top ten carry 4.5%. The sequencing input was whole blood. These receptors were taken from an adult who was a healthcare worker with PCR-confirmed SARS-CoV-2 infection or an uninfected control (not recorded which).

V gene TRBV19 combines with J gene TRBJ2-3, with TRBD2 as a possible D gene (6 bases). The CDR3 spans 16 residues. Germline V CDR1 and CDR2: LNHDA, SQIVND (reference sequence). V gave up 3 bases and J gave up 0 bases, with 13 bases separating them. CDR3: CASSMVGGISTDTQYF. CDR3 sequence (DNA): TGTGCCAGTAGTATGGTAGGAGGGATTAGCACAGATACGCAGTATTTT.

The genes are TRBV7-2 and TRBJ2-5, with D unresolved. The CDR3 is made up of 14 amino acids. V shed 7 bases and J shed 1 base, with 13 bases lying between them. The germline V gene encodes CDR1 SGHTA and CDR2 FQGNSA. The CDR3 nucleotides are TGTGCCAGCACCCCGTCCAAGGCCCAAGAGACCCAGTACTTC. This sequence encodes CASTPSKAQETQYF.

This clonotype was counted ten times or more. The J gene is TRBJ1-1, the V gene TRBV5-6; D gene ambiguous. Per the germline V gene, CDR1 is SGHDT and CDR2 is YYEEEE. V lost 0 bases and J lost 0, with 6 bases in between. The CDR3 is made up of 14 amino acids. This CDR3 is CASSLGPVNTEAFF. In DNA form, the CDR3 reads TGTGCCAGCAGCTTGGGCCCCGTGAACACTGAAGCTTTCTTT.

In its sample, this clonotype was seen many times. V is TRBV5-6 and J is TRBJ2-3; TRBD2 matches at 10 bases. The length of the CDR3 is 15 residues. The V gene's germline CDR1 is SGHDT and CDR2 YYEEEE. With V trimmed by 4 bases and J by 4 bases, 6 bases remained unmatched. The CDR3 coding sequence is TGTGCCAGCAGCCCCCTAGCGGGAGCGGCAGATACGCAGTATTTT. Translation gives CASSPLAGAADTQYF.

This clonotype was found a few times. The rearrangement links TRBV12-3 or TRBV12-4 to TRBJ2-1; D not certain. V was clipped by 6 bases and J by 6 bases, with 18 bases between them. The CDR3 extends over 15 amino acids. CDR3 residues: CASSYYTSGRNEQFF. CDR3 nucleotide sequence: TGTGCCAGCAGCTACTACACCTCCGGGCGCAATGAGCAGTTCTTC.

Many counts were recorded for this clonotype. The chain joins TRBV30 to TRBJ1-5; D ambiguous. CDR3 length: 14 residues. The V and J ends lost 0 bases and 4 bases respectively, with 10 bases between them. Germline CDR1 is GTSNPN and CDR2 is SVGIG (reference sequence). The CDR3, as DNA: TGTGCCTGGAGTGTCGGGCACTTTAATCAGCCCCAGCATTTT. Translation: CAWSVGHFNQPQHF.

This clonotype was seen a few times. The chain has TRBV4-1 and TRBJ2-2; D unclear. Trimming shortened V by 1 base and J by 6 bases, and 18 bases separated the two germline ends. This CDR3 comprises 17 residues. Germline V lookup: CDR1 MGHRA, CDR2 YSYEKL. DNA for the CDR3: TGCGCCAGCAGCCAAGTTGACATGGGTCTGAAGTCCGGGGAGCTGTTTTTT. This encodes CASSQVDMGLKSGELFF.

The rearrangement joins TRBV5-1 to TRBJ2-4; maybe TRBD2 (6 bases). The CDR3 is 13 amino acids. The germline V gene encodes CDR1 SGHRS and CDR2 YFSETQ. Trimming took off 7 bases at V and 11 bases at J, with 19 bases between the two ends. The CDR3 loop reads CASGTGGGGVQYF. CDR3 DNA: TGCGCCAGCGGCACTGGGGGAGGAGGCGTTCAGTACTTC.

This clonotype showed up just a few times. The CDR3 coding sequence is TGCGCCAGCGGGACGGACAGCTCCTACGAGCAGTACTTC. Amino acids: CASGTDSSYEQYF. This chain uses TRBV10-2 with TRBJ2-7; TRBD1 is a possible D gene (6 bases). Trimming took 8 bases from V and 0 from J, leaving 11 bases between them. In germline, CDR1 is WSHSY, CDR2 SAAADI. The length of the CDR3 is 13 residues.

The V gene is TRBV5-1, the J gene TRBJ2-3; TRBD2 agrees at 7 bases. Germline CDR1 is SGHRS and CDR2 is YFSETQ. V trimming: 4 bases; J trimming: 2 bases; junction bases outside the gene matches: 10. The CDR3 is made up of 16 amino acids. CDR3 in DNA: TGCGCCAGCAGCCCGGTATTGGGGGGGAACACAGATACGCAGTATTTT. Its protein product is CASSPVLGGNTDTQYF.

The chain has TRBV15 and TRBJ2-2; possible D gene TRBD2, 5 bases. The CDR3 has 16 residues. Germline V gives CDR1 LNHNV, CDR2 YYDKDF (reference sequence). V lost 2 bases and J 4 bases, leaving 14 bases between the germline ends. CDR3 DNA sequence: TGTGCCACCAGCAGAATACTGCAGGCGGGCACCGGGGAGCTGTTTTTT. As protein: CATSRILQAGTGELFF.

The table lists this clonotype with a few counts. V is TRBV9 and J is TRBJ2-7; the match to TRBD2 covers 7 bases. Trimming took 0 bases from V and 6 from J; bases not matched to a gene: 6. The CDR3 extends over 14 amino acids. The V gene's germline CDR1 is SGDLS and CDR2 YYNGEE. The CDR3, as DNA: TGTGCCAGCAGCGTAGCGGGGGGTGGCCGCGAGCAGTACTTC. Translated, it gives CASSVAGGGREQYF.

This clonotype was detected ten times or more. The chain has TRBV10-3 and TRBJ1-5; D remains unclear. The CDR3 spans 14 residues. The V and J ends lost 8 bases and 0 bases respectively, with 11 bases between them. Germline V gene lookup returns CDR1 ENHRY and CDR2 SYGVKD. The CDR3 DNA is TGTGCCATCTCCGGCAGTGTTAGCAATCAGCCCCAGCATTTT. Amino acids: CAISGSVSNQPQHF.

The V gene is TRBV6-2 or TRBV6-3, the J gene TRBJ2-7; 9 bases are shared with TRBD2. Germline CDR1 reads MNHEY; CDR2 reads SVGEGT. Losses at the gene ends were 5 bases for V and 3 bases for J; bases not matched to a gene: 5. The CDR3 loop spans 14 amino acids. CDR3 residues: CASSRLAEIYEQYF. DNA for the CDR3: TGTGCCAGCAGTAGACTAGCGGAAATCTACGAGCAGTACTTC.

This clonotype was recorded a few times. This rearrangement joins TRBV7-2 to TRBJ2-5; 7 bases map to TRBD2. The V gene's germline CDR1 is SGHTA and CDR2 FQGNSA. This CDR3 has 16 residues. Trimming removed 5 bases from V and 2 bases from J; junction bases left unmatched: 11. CDR3 amino acids: CASSRMASGEQETQYF. The DNA for the CDR3 is TGTGCCAGCAGCAGAATGGCTAGCGGAGAGCAAGAGACCCAGTACTTC.

CDR3 protein: CASSLGTGGRNEQFF. The DNA of the CDR3 is TGTGCCAGCAGCTTAGGGACAGGGGGCAGGAATGAGCAGTTCTTC. V gene TRBV7-8 combines with J gene TRBJ2-1, with 11 nucleotides matching TRBD1. CDR1 is SGHVS, CDR2 FQNEAQ, per germline. The CDR3 runs 15 residues. Unmatched junction bases numbered 3, after V lost 1 base and J lost 7 bases. Supplemented by reference TRBV7-8 and TRBJ2-1, the full variable domain reads GAGVSQSPRYKVAKRGQDVALRCDPISGHVSLFWYQQALGQGPEFLTYFQNEAQLDKSGLPSDRFFAERPEGSVSTLKIQRTQQEDSAVYLCASSLGTGGRNEQFFGPGTRLTVL.

This clonotype was seen repeatedly, ten times or more. The chain uses TRBV14 and TRBJ2-1; 8 bases are a match to TRBD2. Germline V CDR1 and CDR2: SGHDN, FVKESK. V was clipped by 2 bases and J by 6 bases; unmatched bases: 12. The CDR3 consists of 17 residues. CDR3 sequence: CASSQSVAGRWGNEQFF. CDR3 in DNA: TGTGCCAGCAGCCAATCCGTAGCGGGAAGGTGGGGCAATGAGCAGTTCTTC.

This clonotype occurred many times. The chain is built from TRBV11-2 and TRBJ2-5; TRBD1 matches 10 bases. Germline CDR1 reads SGHAT; CDR2 reads FQNNGV. Germline trimming cut 3 bases from V and 0 bases from J; bases unmatched to any gene: 1. The CDR3 is made up of 15 amino acids. Here the CDR3 reads CASSFGTGDQETQYF. CDR3 in DNA: TGTGCCAGCAGCTTTGGGACAGGGGACCAAGAGACCCAGTACTTC. Looking up the rest from reference TRBV11-2 and TRBJ2-5 gives the full variable domain: EAGVAQSPRYKIIEKRQSVAFWCNPISGHATLYWYQQILGQGPKLLIQFQNNGVVDDSQLPKDRFSAERLKGVDSTLKIQPAKLEDSAVYLCASSFGTGDQETQYFGPGTRLLVL.

This clonotype was picked up many times. DNA of the CDR3: TGTGCCAGCAGCCAAGACCGCCGGAGGCCCATTAATGGCTACACCTTC. It encodes CASSQDRRRPINGYTF. The chain links TRBV3-1 to TRBJ1-2; no definite D call. Germline CDR1 and CDR2: LGHDT and YNNKEL (reference sequence). V was trimmed by 0 bases and J by 6 bases, leaving 17 bases between them. The CDR3 runs 16 residues.

This clonotype has a single count. A much larger clone lies a single base off, so this may be a read error. V usage is TRBV7-9 and J usage is TRBJ2-2, with D possibly called TRBD1 or TRBD2 (5 bases each). The CDR3 has 13 amino acids. In germline, CDR1 is SEHNR, CDR2 FQNEAQ (reference sequence). The CDR3 sequence: CVSSRGETGELFF. Written as DNA, the CDR3 is TGTGTCAGCAGTAGGGGAGAAACCGGGGAGCTGTTTTTT.

This clonotype was seen a few times. V gene TRBV20-1 combines with J gene TRBJ1-5; D gene ambiguous. Germline-derived CDR1 and CDR2 are DFQATT and SNEGSKA (reference sequence). This CDR3 region has 15 residues. Trimming shortened V by 5 bases and J by 4 bases, and 18 bases separated the two germline ends. CDR3 bases: TGCAGTGCTCCCGAGAGTTTGGGGAAGAATCAGCCCCAGCATTTT. Translated: CSAPESLGKNQPQHF.

This clonotype appeared many times. The chain uses TRBV24-1 and TRBJ2-7; D not certain. Germline V gene data show CDR1 as KGHDR and CDR2 as SFDVKD. V was cut by 3 bases and J by 3 bases, with 8 bases left in between. This CDR3 is built from 13 residues. The CDR3 bases are TGTGCCACCAGTGATATTAACAGCTACGAGCAGTACTTC. Protein: CATSDINSYEQYF.

This clonotype came up many times. The chain recombines TRBV7-2 with TRBJ2-1; the D gene is possibly TRBD2 (6 bases). Between the trimmed V and J ends, which lost 6 bases and 6 bases, there was a span of 18 bases. The germline gives CDR1 SGHTA, CDR2 FQGNSA. This CDR3 is 15 amino acids long. CDR3 bases: TGTGCCAGCAGTTTCCGGGACTTCGGACCCAATGAGCAGTTCTTC. Amino acid sequence: CASSFRDFGPNEQFF.